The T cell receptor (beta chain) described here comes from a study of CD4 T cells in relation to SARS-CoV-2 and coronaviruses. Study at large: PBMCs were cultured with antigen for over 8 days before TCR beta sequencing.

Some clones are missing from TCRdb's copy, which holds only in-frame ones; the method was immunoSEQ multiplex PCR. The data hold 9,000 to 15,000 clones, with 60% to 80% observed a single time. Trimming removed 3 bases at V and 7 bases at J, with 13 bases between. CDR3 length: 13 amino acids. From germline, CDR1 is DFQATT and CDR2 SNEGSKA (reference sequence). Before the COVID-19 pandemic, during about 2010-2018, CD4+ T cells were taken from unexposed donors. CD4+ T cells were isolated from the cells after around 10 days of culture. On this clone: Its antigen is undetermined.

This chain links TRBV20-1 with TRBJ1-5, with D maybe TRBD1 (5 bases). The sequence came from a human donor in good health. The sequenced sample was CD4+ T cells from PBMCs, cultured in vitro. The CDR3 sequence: CSASIGAGQPQHF. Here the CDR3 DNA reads TGCAGTGCTAGTATAGGGGCAGGGCAGCCCCAGCATTTT.